The clone carrying this TCR beta chain occurred many times. This record belongs to a study of T cells in Graves' hyperthyroidism and ophthalmopathy. Germline CDR1 and CDR2: SGHAT and FQDESV (reference sequence). The V end lost 1 base, the J end lost 3 bases, and 16 bases lay between the germline ends. This CDR3 is built from 16 residues. RNA transcripts served as the template for amplifying TCR beta CDR3 regions. HTBI primers were the set used in a first-round RT-PCR of the TCR CDR3. TCRdb re-called the multiplex PCR reads with MiXCR, one entry per CDR3 protein. The profile shows 300,000 to 450,000 distinct CDR3 sequences, 15% to 20% of them singletons. Exclusion criteria comprised uncontrolled infection, other autoimmune disease, pregnancy or lactation. On the basis of clinical symptoms, serum thyroxine and TRAb, thyroid ultrasound and orbital computed tomography, diagnoses were made. The PBMCs were sourced from fresh peripheral blood (more than 8.5 ml).

The gene calls are TRBV11-1 and TRBJ2-7; TRBD2 is a possible D gene (5 bases). The source is a woman aged 40 to 50 with Graves' ophthalmopathy. The specimen sequenced was blood. The CDR3 is CASSLVAGLKGYEQYF. CDR3 in DNA: TGTGCCAGCAGCTTAGTGGCGGGCCTGAAGGGCTACGAGCAGTACTTC.